This T cell receptor beta chain was sequenced for a study of graft-versus-host responses after intestinal transplantation. Study summary: All of the recipients had induction that used anti-thymocyte globulin, then tacrolimus and steroids for roughly three years.

Sequenced by immunoSEQ multiplex PCR; TCRdb stores in-frame clones only, minus some. The repertoire holds about 89,000 clones, with about 95% as singletons. About this clone: The antigen is unknown.

The input for sequencing was unstimulated CD4+ T cells sorted from spleen or lymph node cells, taken before transplant. The origin of this receptor is a human donor who was the organ donor for an intestinal transplant.

For the CDR3, the DNA is TGTGCCAGTAGTAGTGACAGGGGCTACAATCAGCCCCAGCATTTT. This sequence encodes CASSSDRGYNQPQHF. This sequence joins TRBV19 and TRBJ1-5; TRBD1 agrees at 8 bases. CDR3 length equals 15 residues. The J segment lost 3 bases and the V segment lost 4 bases, leaving 5 bases of the junction unmatched. From germline, CDR1 is LNHDA and CDR2 SQIVND (reference sequence).